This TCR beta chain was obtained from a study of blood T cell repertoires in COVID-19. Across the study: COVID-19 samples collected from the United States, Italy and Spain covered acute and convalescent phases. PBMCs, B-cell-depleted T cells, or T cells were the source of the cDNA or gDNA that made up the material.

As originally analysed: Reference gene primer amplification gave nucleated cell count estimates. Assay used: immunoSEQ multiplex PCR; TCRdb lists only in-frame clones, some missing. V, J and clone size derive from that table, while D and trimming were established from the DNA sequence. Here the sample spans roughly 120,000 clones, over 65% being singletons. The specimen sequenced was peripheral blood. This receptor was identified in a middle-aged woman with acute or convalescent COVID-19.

CDR3 coding DNA: TGCGCCAGCAGCGACAGGGGGCCAGGGGGCTATGGCTACACCTTC. Translated, it gives CASSDRGPGGYGYTF. The V and J genes are TRBV10-2 and TRBJ1-2; 10 bases match TRBD1. Germline assignment: CDR1 WSHSY and CDR2 SAAADI. The CDR3 covers 15 residues. V dropped 6 bases and J dropped 4; count of bases not matched to a gene: 8.